The 20 T cell receptor beta chains reported below all come from one sample, sequenced in a study of T cell clonality in common variable immunodeficiency. Clones were sequenced by immunoSEQ multiplex PCR, and TCRdb holds only the in-frame ones, with some missing. The sample contains tens of thousands of clones, none occurring once; around 2.8% lies in the top ten. Material: peripheral blood mononuclear cells. The receptors come from a person aged 18 to 69 in good health.

Concerning this clone itself: The sequenced fragment ends 3 residues before the CDR3 boundary, so the rest is inferred from the germline J gene. The V call is TRBV19, the J call TRBJ2-7, with D perhaps matching TRBD2 (7 bases). Germline V gene data show CDR1 as LNHDA and CDR2 as SQIVND (reference sequence). The CDR3 sequence is 15 residues long. V was shortened by 9 bases and J by 5 bases, with 23 bases between the two germline ends. The CDR3: CASQQGGVEGDEQYF. Incomplete CDR3 DNA: TGTGCCAGCCAACAGGGAGGGGTGGAGGGGGACGAG. The full variable domain, in which reference TRBV19 and TRBJ2-7 provide the parts outside the CDR3, is DGGITQSPKYLFRKEGQNVTLSCEQNLNHDAMYWYRQDPGQGLRLIYYSQIVNDFQKGDIAEGYSVSREKKESFPLTVTSAQKNPTAFYLCASQQGGVEGDEQYFGPGTRLTVT.

Many counts were recorded for this clone. The read gets to within 3 residues of the CDR3 end, and the germline J gene fills in the rest. The V and J genes are TRBV7-9 and TRBJ2-7; D unclear. The CDR3 length is 12 residues. V was clipped by 2 bases and J by 4 bases, with 6 bases between them. Germline V gives CDR1 SEHNR, CDR2 FQNEAQ (reference sequence). CDR3 bases read: TGTGCCAGCAGCTTAAACGGTTACGAG. The encoded protein is CASSLNGYE. The whole CDR3 is CASSLNGYEQYF.

This clone appeared many times. The read terminates 3 residues before the CDR3 end, so the remaining end is supplied by the germline J gene. The chain carries TRBV28 and TRBJ2-7, with 9 bases matching TRBD1. Trimming cost V 8 bases and J 4 bases; bases outside gene matches: 21. In germline, CDR1 is MDHEN, CDR2 SYDVKM. This CDR3 region has 18 residues. Partial CDR3 DNA: TGTGCCAGCCACAAAGGGGGCACAGGGGGCCTAGGTGTATACGAG. Amino acids: CASHKGGTGGLGVYE. The full CDR3 sequence reads CASHKGGTGGLGVYEQYF. Together with reference TRBV28 and TRBJ2-7, the CDR3 gives the full variable domain: DVKVTQSSRYLVKRTGEKVFLECVQDMDHENMFWYRQDPGLGLRLIYFSYDVKMKEKGDIPEGYSVSREKKERFSLILESASTNQTSMYLCASHKGGTGGLGVYEQYFGPGTRLTVT.

There are many counts of this clone. The read finishes 3 residues shy of the CDR3 end, and the germline J gene is used to complete it. This sequence joins TRBV19 and TRBJ1-1, with a possible D match to TRBD1 (5 bases). Between the trimmed V and J ends, which lost 6 bases and 7 bases, there was a span of 15 bases. Germline loops: CDR1 LNHDA, CDR2 SQIVND (reference sequence). This CDR3 is 13 amino acids long. CDR3 loop: CASSFYPDSEAFF. CDR3 DNA, as far as it was read: TGTGCCAGTAGCTTCTATCCCGACAGTGAA.

This clone appeared many times. The read halts 3 residues ahead of the CDR3 end, with the missing end drawn from the germline J gene. The chain links TRBV7-2 to TRBJ2-7, with 8 positions matching TRBD1. Germline assignment: CDR1 SGHTA and CDR2 FQGNSA. V was pared by 3 bases and J by 5 bases, with 6 bases of the junction left unmatched. CDR3 length equals 14 residues. The CDR3 DNA, read in part, is TGTGCCAGCAGCTTCACAGGGGGAGGAGACGAG. Encoded protein: CASSFTGGGDE. In full, the CDR3 reads CASSFTGGGDEQYF.

In its sample, this clone was seen many times. The read finishes 3 residues shy of the CDR3 end, and the germline J gene is used to complete it. The rearrangement links TRBV2 to TRBJ2-5; TRBD1 matches at 11 bases. The CDR3 extends over 15 amino acids. CDR1 is SNHLY and CDR2 is FYNNEI in the germline V gene. The V and J ends lost 7 bases and 4 bases, in that order; junction bases with no gene match: 8. CDR3 DNA (partial): TGTGCCAGCAACACAGGACAGGGGGCGGGAGAGACC. This gives the protein CASNTGQGAGET. From start to end, the CDR3 is CASNTGQGAGETQYF.

This clone was counted many times. This CDR3 reads CAISDSGQGSSYEQYF. The sequenced CDR3 bases are TGTGCCATCAGTGACTCCGGACAGGGTAGCTCCTACGAG. The rearrangement uses TRBV10-3 and TRBJ2-7; 8 bases line up with TRBD1. The read ends 3 residues before the CDR3 terminus; that terminus is restored from the germline J gene. Trimming cost V 3 bases and J 0 bases; bases outside gene matches: 7. CDR3 length: 16 amino acids. The germline CDR1 and CDR2 sequences are ENHRY and SYGVKD.

This clone occurred many times. The read stops 3 residues short of the end of the CDR3; the missing end is completed from the germline J gene. The chain couples TRBV5-1 to TRBJ2-6, with 7 positions matching TRBD1. Unmatched junction bases numbered 8, after V lost 2 bases and J lost 0 bases. The germline CDR1 and CDR2 sequences are SGHRS and YFSETQ. CDR3 length equals 18 residues. The DNA read from the CDR3 is TGCGCCAGCAGCTTTAGCCCAGGGGGATCCTCTGGGGCCAACGTC. The encoded protein is CASSFSPGGSSGANV. The entire CDR3 sequence reads CASSFSPGGSSGANVLTF. Combining the CDR3 with reference TRBV5-1 and TRBJ2-6 gives the whole variable domain KAGVTQTPRYLIKTRGQQVTLSCSPISGHRSVSWYQQTPGQGLQFLFEYFSETQRNKGNFPGRFSGRQFSNSRSEMNVSTLELGDSALYLCASSFSPGGSSGANVLTFGAGSRLTVL.

There are many counts of this clone. The read terminates 3 residues ahead of where the CDR3 ends, so the germline J gene completes it. V gene TRBV20-1 combines with J gene TRBJ2-2, with 7 bases fitting TRBD2. The CDR3 runs 14 residues. The germline gives CDR1 DFQATT, CDR2 SNEGSKA (reference sequence). Here the CDR3 reads CSARDPGTNEKLFF. CDR3 DNA (partial): TGCAGTGCTAGAGATCCAGGGACTAATGAAAAG.

This clone was counted only a few times. Sequencing ends 3 residues short of the CDR3 end; the germline J gene provides the rest. Other DNA sequences from this sample encode an identical CDR3 as well. The gene calls are TRBV19 and TRBJ2-3; D uncertain. There are 14 residues in the CDR3. The V end lost 3 bases, the J end lost 2 bases, and 9 bases lay between the germline ends. In germline, CDR1 is LNHDA, CDR2 SQIVND (reference sequence). The CDR3 DNA, read in part, is TGTGCCAGTAGTATCAACGGGTTCACAGATACG. Translating gives CASSINGFTDT. The full CDR3 is CASSINGFTDTQYF.

There are many counts of this clone. Read sequence stops 3 residues before the CDR3 end, and the germline J gene provides the missing end. V and J are TRBV28 and TRBJ1-2; 7 nucleotides line up with TRBD1. CDR3 size: 14 residues. The germline gives CDR1 MDHEN, CDR2 SYDVKM. Incomplete CDR3 DNA: TGTGCCAGCAGTTCCGCGAGGGACAGAGAGGGC. Its protein is CASSSARDREG. The full CDR3 protein is CASSSARDREGYTF.

At least ten counts were recorded for this clone. With the read ending 3 residues before the CDR3 end, the germline J gene is used to fill in that end. This rearrangement joins TRBV5-1 to TRBJ2-2, with a possible D match to TRBD1 (7 bases). There are 14 residues in the CDR3. CDR1 is SGHRS, CDR2 YFSETQ, per germline. The CDR3 sequence: CASSQGGYNEKLFF. The sequenced CDR3 bases are TGCGCCAGCAGTCAGGGGGGCTATAATGAAAAG. The full variable domain, with the rest looked up from reference TRBV5-1 and TRBJ2-2, is KAGVTQTPRYLIKTRGQQVTLSCSPISGHRSVSWYQQTPGQGLQFLFEYFSETQRNKGNFPGRFSGRQFSNSRSEMNVSTLELGDSALYLCASSQGGYNEKLFFGEGSRLTVL.

Notes on this clone: The read ends 3 residues early relative to the CDR3; the germline J gene fills the gap. This rearrangement joins TRBV20-1 to TRBJ2-7, with 12 nucleotides matching TRBD2. V shed 3 bases and J 0 bases; nucleotides not matched to a gene: 6. The CDR3 has 16 residues. CDR1 DFQATT and CDR2 SNEGSKA come from the germline V gene (reference sequence). CDR3 DNA (partial): TGCAGTGCTAGCACCGGACTAGCGGGAAGCTCCTACGAG. Encoded protein: CSASTGLAGSSYE. From start to end, the CDR3 is CSASTGLAGSSYEQYF.

This clone showed up many times. The sequenced fragment ends 3 residues before the CDR3 boundary, so the rest is inferred from the germline J gene. The chain couples TRBV19 to TRBJ2-1, with TRBD2 matching 9 bases. Germline V gene lookup returns CDR1 LNHDA and CDR2 SQIVND (reference sequence). The CDR3 totals 15 residues. V trimming: 1 base; J trimming: 7 bases; junction bases outside the gene matches: 5. Incomplete CDR3 DNA: TGTGCCAGTAGTATAGGCGGGAGGGCCGTGAATGAG. This sequence encodes CASSIGGRAVNE. The CDR3 in its entirety is CASSIGGRAVNEQFF.

This clone was recorded a few times. The CDR3 DNA, read in part, is TGTGCCTGGAGTCTTAACTACGAC. Translated, it gives CAWSLNYD. The entire CDR3 is CAWSLNYDYTF. The chain carries TRBV30 and TRBJ1-2; D gene unclear. The CDR3 goes on 3 residues after the read ends, and that part is filled in from the germline J gene. CDR1 is GTSNPN, CDR2 SVGIG, per germline (reference sequence). The CDR3 runs to 11 residues.

Ten or more counts support this clone. The read ends 3 residues before the CDR3 terminus; that terminus is restored from the germline J gene. The chain is built from TRBV5-1 and TRBJ2-1, with a possible D match to TRBD2 (6 bases). Deletions cut 1 base from V and 3 bases from J, with 20 bases between. Germline assignment: CDR1 SGHRS and CDR2 YFSETQ. The CDR3 length is 18 residues. The CDR3 DNA, read in part, is TGCGCCAGCAGCTTGTCAATATCCAGCGGGTCTCTCTACAATGAG. Protein product: CASSLSISSGSLYNE. The CDR3, in full, reads CASSLSISSGSLYNEQFF.

This clone was seen many times. The observed sequence ends 3 residues before the CDR3 terminus, with the missing tail filled in from the germline J gene. V and J are TRBV30 and TRBJ1-1; possible D gene TRBD1, 6 bases. The length of the CDR3 is 14 residues. CDR1 and CDR2 (germline): GTSNPN, SVGIG (reference sequence). V was trimmed by 2 bases and J by 5 bases, leaving 15 bases between them. The sequenced part of the CDR3 DNA is TGTGCCTGGAGTTCGGTGGGGGGGCATACTGAA. Translating gives CAWSSVGGHTE. The CDR3 reads in full as CAWSSVGGHTEAFF. Full variable domain (remainder filled in from reference TRBV30 and TRBJ1-1): SQTIHQWPATLVQPVGSPLSLECTVEGTSNPNLYWYRQAAGRGLQLLFYSVGIGQISSEVPQNLSASRPQDRQFILSSKKLLLSDSGFYLCAWSSVGGHTEAFFGQGTRLTVV.

This clone was detected ten times or more. The CDR3 is cut off 3 residues early in the read; its end comes from the germline J gene. This chain joins TRBV28 and TRBJ1-3, with D tentatively TRBD1 (5 bases). Germline V lookup: CDR1 MDHEN, CDR2 SYDVKM. This CDR3 is built from 15 residues. V lost 6 bases and J 0 bases, leaving 12 bases between the germline ends. The CDR3 bases that were read are TGTGCCAGCAGCTTGGGGCAGAGCTCTGGAAACACC. As protein: CASSLGQSSGNT. The CDR3 in full is CASSLGQSSGNTIYF.

This clone was counted ten times or more. The CDR3 end lies 3 residues beyond the end of the read and is filled in from the germline J gene. The chain joins TRBV29-1 to TRBJ1-1; 8 bases match TRBD1. The CDR3 sequence is 13 residues long. CDR1 and CDR2 (germline): SQVTM, ANQGSEA. CDR3 amino acids: CSAKQGGVSDAFF. The sequenced CDR3 bases are TGCAGCGCTAAACAGGGGGGTGTCTCCGAC.

This clone was recorded a few times. A much larger clone differs by one base, so this may be a read error. Coverage ceases 3 residues before the CDR3 finishes, and the germline J gene fills in the end. This sequence joins TRBV29-1 and TRBJ2-5; the D is unclear. There are 13 residues in the CDR3. Germline V gives CDR1 SQVTM, CDR2 ANQGSEA. CDR3 region: CSVVLISTDTQYF. CDR3 DNA (partial): TGCAGCGTTGTACTCATAAGTACAGATACC.